This TCR beta chain stems from a study of PD-1 blockade in classical Hodgkin lymphoma. Study-wide points: Exclusion covered patients beginning nivolumab under 1 year post-ASCT. Newly diagnosed patients and complete responders had comparable diversity at baseline.

Turning to this clone: No antigen is known for it.

Deletions cut 5 bases from V and 1 base from J, with 14 bases between. The germline V gene encodes CDR1 LNHDA and CDR2 SQIVND (reference sequence). The length of the CDR3 is 15 residues. No patient escaped relapse after autologous stem cell transplantation, and brentuximab vedotin exposure varied. Using immunoSEQ multiplex PCR, the repertoire was profiled, and TCRdb retains in-frame clones only, with some absent. The table lists roughly 19,000 clones, 80% to 85% of them singletons. This chain connects TRBV19 to TRBJ2-5, with a weak D call TRBD2 (7 bases). The TCR was taken from a human donor with classical Hodgkin lymphoma. Sequencing used peripheral blood mononuclear cells (PBMCs), obtained at baseline. The CDR3 DNA follows: TGTGCCAGTAGTGCGGGGGCGCAGGTCCAAGAGACCCAGTACTTC. Translated: CASSAGAQVQETQYF.